This T cell receptor beta chain was identified in a study of technical replicates of blood from several donors (dated by TCRdb to 2016 to 2017). For this clone: Its antigen is not yet known. The input lacks base qualities; no much larger clone sits a single base away.

The library was obtained by the immunoSEQ multiplex PCR assay. TCRdb mirrors the immuneACCESS table, restricted to in-frame sequences. Some clones are absent from its copies; in checked studies, under half trace to an unresolved V gene, and the reason for the others is unknown. The sample profile shows 45,000 to 65,000 clones; about 96% of them were found once. The biggest ten clones account for about 3% of the sample. The source of this sequence is a human donor in good health. Some clones in this sample may be carry-over from other donors' samples. The sequenced material came from PBMCs.

The DNA reads as follows: TGTGCCAGCTCACCGGGACTAGCCGAAGGGGAGCAGTACTTC. It codes for CASSPGLAEGEQYF. Recombination joined TRBV18 with TRBJ2-7, and 9 junction bases match TRBD2. V is trimmed back by 3 bases and J by 7 bases, and the junction contains 7 bases that no gene match accounts for. CDR1 and CDR2 were assigned from the germline V gene as KGHSH and LQKENI. The CDR3 starts with the cysteine, ends with the phenylalanine, and has 14 residues. Of all the DNA, just the CDR3 is kept, 42 bases in frame from base 1.